Listed below are T cell receptor beta chains from one sample, sequenced in a study of spatial heterogeneity in lung cancer. TCRdb ran MiXCR on the 5' RACE reads and lists one entry per CDR3 protein. The table shows 45,000 to 65,000 distinct CDR3 sequences, with around 6.7% occurring only once. The sample in question was PBMCs, obtained at surgery. The origin of the receptors is a female donor with early-stage non-small cell lung cancer. CDR3s include the opening cysteine and the closing phenylalanine or tryptophan. D genes are given only for firm matches. Clone size is stated in some rows and not others, as once, few, many or a class when expanded.

clone size | J gene | D gene | CDR3 length | V gene | CDR3 DNA | CDR3 protein
. | TRBJ2-2 | TRBD1 | 17 | TRBV27 | TGTGCCAGCAGTTCAGGGGGAACTCGGGGAGACACCGGGGAGCTGTTTTTT | CASSSGGTRGDTGELFF
few | TRBJ2-7 | TRBD1 | 14 | TRBV2 | TGTGCCAGCAGTGACTGGGACAGGGTCCACGAGCAGTACTTC | CASSDWDRVHEQYF
. | TRBJ2-1 | . | 13 | TRBV12-3/TRBV12-4 | TGTGCCAGCAGTTGGGGACTCCGGAATGAGCAGTTCTTC | CASSWGLRNEQFF
many | TRBJ1-6 | . | 16 | TRBV7-6 | TGTGCCAGCACCGCGCTGGTGAGCTCCTATAATTCACCCCTCCACTTT | CASTALVSSYNSPLHF
few | TRBJ2-1 | . | 15 | TRBV5-1 | TGCGCCAGCAGCATCTACGGGGGATCCTACAATGAGCAGTTCTTC | CASSIYGGSYNEQFF
many | TRBJ2-5 | . | 14 | TRBV12-3/TRBV12-4 | TGTGCCAGCAGTTTGGTTACAGGGAGGCAGACCCAGTACTTC | CASSLVTGRQTQYF
many | TRBJ2-1 | . | 15 | TRBV7-2 | TGTGCCAGCAGCTTAGCGGGGCGGGGGCAAGGGGAGCAGTTCTTC | CASSLAGRGQGEQFF
many | TRBJ2-6 | . | 22 | TRBV4-2 | TGTGCCAGCAGCCAAGCGAGTGTTCTGTTGGGGGGGCCCACCTCTGGGGCCAACGTCCTGACTTTC | CASSQASVLLGGPTSGANVLTF
many | TRBJ2-6 | . | 15 | TRBV5-1 | TGCGCCAGCAGCATAGACAGATCTGGGGCCAACGTCCTGACTTTC | CASSIDRSGANVLTF
. | TRBJ2-4 | TRBD2 | 18 | TRBV7-2 | TGTGCCAGCAGCTTTAGTTTTACCAGAGCCCGGGGGGAAAACATTCAGTACTTC | CASSFSFTRARGENIQYF
many | TRBJ1-1 | . | 12 | TRBV20-1 | TGCAGTGCTAGAGGGGTATCCACTGAAGCTTTCTTT | CSARGVSTEAFF
many | TRBJ2-2 | . | 13 | TRBV12-3/TRBV12-4 | TGTGCCAGCCGAGTGTGGGATGGAGGGGAGCTGTTTTTT | CASRVWDGGELFF
many | TRBJ2-7 | . | 12 | TRBV6-2/TRBV6-3 | TGTGCCAGCAGGTATTCGCAGGGGCAGCAGTACTTC | CASRYSQGQQYF
many | TRBJ2-3 | TRBD2 | 17 | TRBV2 | TGTGCCAGCAGTGAATCAGGGACTAGCGTCATCACAGATACGCAGTATTTT | CASSESGTSVITDTQYF
few | TRBJ2-5 | TRBD1 | 13 | TRBV5-1 | TGCGCCAGCAGTTTCGGGACAGGGGAGACCCAGTACTTC | CASSFGTGETQYF
many | TRBJ2-3 | TRBD2 | 16 | TRBV28 | TGTGCCAGCAGGCCTAGCGGGGTCTCTAGCACAGATACGCAGTATTTT | CASRPSGVSSTDTQYF
few | TRBJ2-5 | . | 13 | TRBV11-2 | TGTGCCAGCAGCTTTGATAGGGGCGGGGCCCAGTACTTC | CASSFDRGGAQYF
many | TRBJ2-3 | TRBD2 | 19 | TRBV7-8 | TGTGCCAGCAGCTTACTACTCTCGGCTAGCGGGTATACAACAGATACGCAGTATTTT | CASSLLLSASGYTTDTQYF
few | TRBJ1-2 | . | 15 | TRBV15 | TGTGCCACCGGCCCGGGTATCACTGCGGGCTATGGCTACACCTTC | CATGPGITAGYGYTF
few | TRBJ1-5 | . | 14 | TRBV28 | TGTGCCAGCAGGACCTACAGGGACCGGGGGCCCCAGCATTTT | CASRTYRDRGPQHF
. | TRBJ2-2 | TRBD1 | 17 | TRBV7-2 | TGTGCCAGCGCTTTCCCCCGGACAGGGTATCGCACCGGGGAGCTGTTTTTT | CASAFPRTGYRTGELFF
few | TRBJ2-4 | . | 13 | TRBV5-1 | TGCGCCAGCAGCCCGGACGGGAAAAACATTCAGTACTTC | CASSPDGKNIQYF
many | TRBJ2-3 | . | 17 | TRBV5-1 | TGCGCCAGCAGCTTGGACACTGCAGCGGTAGGCACAGATACGCAGTATTTT | CASSLDTAAVGTDTQYF
many | TRBJ2-1 | . | 13 | TRBV18 | TGTGCCAGCTCACCCAAGCCCTACAATGAGCAGTTCTTC | CASSPKPYNEQFF
. | TRBJ2-7 | . | 13 | TRBV7-8 | TGTGCCAGCAGCTTATGGGGCCGGGCCGAGCAGTACTTC | CASSLWGRAEQYF
many | TRBJ2-5 | . | 18 | TRBV7-9 | TGTGCCAGCAGCCCCCCCTCTTCAGCTCCGGGCCAGCATGGGACCCAGTACTTC | CASSPPSSAPGQHGTQYF
many | TRBJ2-1 | . | 14 | TRBV2 | TGTGCCAGCAGTGCAACGAGCTCCTACAATGAGCAGTTCTTC | CASSATSSYNEQFF
many | TRBJ2-5 | TRBD2 | 15 | TRBV28 | TGTGCCAGCAGCCTAAATAGCGGGGGCAAAGAGACCCAGTACTTC | CASSLNSGGKETQYF
few | TRBJ1-5 | . | 13 | TRBV4-2 | TGTGCCAGCAGCCTTACAGAGCAAGAAACCCAGCATTTT | CASSLTEQETQHF
few | TRBJ2-1 | . | 14 | TRBV6-2/TRBV6-3 | TGTGCCAGCAGTTACGACGGGCAATACAATGAGCAGTTCTTC | CASSYDGQYNEQFF
many | TRBJ2-1 | . | 15 | TRBV20-1 | TGCAGTGCTAGTCAGGGGAACGTTGCCTACAATGAGCAGTTCTTC | CSASQGNVAYNEQFF
many | TRBJ1-2 | TRBD1 | 14 | TRBV7-3 | TGTGCCAGCAGCCTCGGGCCGACAGGGATCGGCTACACCTTC | CASSLGPTGIGYTF
. | TRBJ2-6 | TRBD1 | 17 | TRBV3-1 | TGTGCCAGCAGCCAACCGGGACAGGCGTCTGGGGCCAACGTCCTGACTTTC | CASSQPGQASGANVLTF
. | TRBJ2-3 | . | 12 | TRBV7-8 | TGTGCCAGCACCCCTGGGGGCGATACGCAGTATTTT | CASTPGGDTQYF
few | TRBJ2-1 | . | 19 | TRBV18 | TGTGCCAGCTCCCCCCAAAGGGGGGGGAGGTTGGAGTCCTACAATGAGCAGTTCTTC | CASSPQRGGRLESYNEQFF
few | TRBJ1-2 | . | 12 | TRBV5-1 | TGCGCCAGCAGCTCAACCCCCAGCTTCTACACCTTC | CASSSTPSFYTF
many | TRBJ2-7 | TRBD1 | 14 | TRBV18 | TGTGCCAGCTCTCCCCGGCTACAGGGGACCGAGCAGTACTTC | CASSPRLQGTEQYF
many | TRBJ2-1 | . | 12 | TRBV2 | TGTGCCAGCAGGTCGGACAGCCCTGAGCAGTTCTTC | CASRSDSPEQFF
many | TRBJ2-5 | TRBD1 | 16 | TRBV5-1 | TGCGCCAGCAGCTTGGGGACAGGGTTTACTCAAGAGACCCAGTACTTC | CASSLGTGFTQETQYF
many | TRBJ1-1 | TRBD1 | 16 | TRBV28 | TGTGCCAGCAGACCCAACAGGGGGCCCGGGAACACTGAAGCTTTCTTT | CASRPNRGPGNTEAFF
few | TRBJ1-2 | TRBD1 | 14 | TRBV14 | TGTGCCAGCAGCCAAGACAGGGGGGTCGTTGGCTACACCTTC | CASSQDRGVVGYTF